The TCR beta chain described here comes from a study of control samples from healthy donors and cancer patients. Produced via immunoSEQ multiplex PCR; TCRdb's table is partial and in-frame only. The sample contains roughly 47,000 clones, approximately 87% of which appear only once. The CDR3 spans 15 residues. From germline, CDR1 is LGHNA and CDR2 YNFKEQ. V was clipped by 0 bases and J by 1 base, with 7 bases between them. The sample taken for sequencing was PBMCs. The receptor comes from a woman aged 55-70 years with lung cancer. The genes are TRBV4-2 and TRBJ2-1; D remains ambiguous. The CDR3 sequence: CASSQEKISYNEQFF. The CDR3 DNA reads as TGTGCCAGCAGCCAAGAAAAGATTTCCTACAATGAGCAGTTCTTC.